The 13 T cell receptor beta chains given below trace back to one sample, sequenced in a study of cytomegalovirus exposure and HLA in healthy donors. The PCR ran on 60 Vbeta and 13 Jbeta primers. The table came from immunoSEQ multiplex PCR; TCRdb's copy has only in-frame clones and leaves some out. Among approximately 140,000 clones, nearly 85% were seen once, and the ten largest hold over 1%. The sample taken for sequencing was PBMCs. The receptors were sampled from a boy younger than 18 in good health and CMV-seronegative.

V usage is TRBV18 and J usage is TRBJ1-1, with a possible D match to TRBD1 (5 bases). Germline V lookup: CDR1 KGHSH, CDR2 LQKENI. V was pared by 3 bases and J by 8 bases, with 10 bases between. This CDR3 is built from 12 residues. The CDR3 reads CASSPREGEAFF. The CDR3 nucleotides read TGTGCCAGCTCACCCCGGGAGGGGGAAGCTTTCTTT.

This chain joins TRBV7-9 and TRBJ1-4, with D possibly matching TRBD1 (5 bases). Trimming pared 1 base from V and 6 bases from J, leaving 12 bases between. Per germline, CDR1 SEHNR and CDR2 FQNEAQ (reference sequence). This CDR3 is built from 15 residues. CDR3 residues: CASSLGGGLDEKLFF. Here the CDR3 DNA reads TGTGCCAGCAGCTTAGGGGGGGGACTCGATGAAAAACTGTTTTTT.

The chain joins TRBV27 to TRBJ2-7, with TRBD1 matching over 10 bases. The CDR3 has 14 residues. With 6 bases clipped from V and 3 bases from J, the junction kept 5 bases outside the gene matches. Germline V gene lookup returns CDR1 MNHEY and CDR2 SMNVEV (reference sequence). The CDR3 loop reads CASRAGTGDYEQYF. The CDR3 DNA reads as TGTGCCAGCAGGGCCGGGACAGGGGACTACGAGCAGTACTTC.

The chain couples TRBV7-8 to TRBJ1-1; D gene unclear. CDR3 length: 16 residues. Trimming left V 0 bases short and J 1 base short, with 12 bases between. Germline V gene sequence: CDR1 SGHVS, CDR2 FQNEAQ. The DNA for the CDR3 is TGTGCCAGCAGCTTAGCGGTAGGGAGCAAGAACACTGAAGCTTTCTTT. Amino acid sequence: CASSLAVGSKNTEAFF.

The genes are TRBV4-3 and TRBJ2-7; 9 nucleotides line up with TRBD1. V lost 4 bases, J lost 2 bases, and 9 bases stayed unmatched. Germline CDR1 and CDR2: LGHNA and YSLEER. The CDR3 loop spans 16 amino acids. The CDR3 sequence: CASSLAPRQGAYEQYF. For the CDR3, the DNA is TGCGCCAGCAGCCTCGCCCCCAGACAGGGGGCCTACGAGCAGTACTTC.

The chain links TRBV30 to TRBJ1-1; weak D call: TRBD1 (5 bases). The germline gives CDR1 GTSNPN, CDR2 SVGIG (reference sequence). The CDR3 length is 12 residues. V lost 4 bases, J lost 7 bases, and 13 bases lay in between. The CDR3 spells CAWMGLEYEAFF. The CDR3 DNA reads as TGTGCCTGGATGGGGCTGGAGTATGAAGCTTTCTTT.

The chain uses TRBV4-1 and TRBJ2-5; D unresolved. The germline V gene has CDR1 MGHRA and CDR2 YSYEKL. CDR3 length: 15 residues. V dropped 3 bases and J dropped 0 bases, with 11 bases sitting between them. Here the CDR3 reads CASSHGSANQETQYF. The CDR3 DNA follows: TGCGCCAGCAGCCACGGGTCCGCGAACCAAGAGACCCAGTACTTC.

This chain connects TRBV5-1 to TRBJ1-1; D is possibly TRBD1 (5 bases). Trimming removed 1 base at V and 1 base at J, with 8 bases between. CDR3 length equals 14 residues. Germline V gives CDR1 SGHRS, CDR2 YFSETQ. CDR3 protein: CASSLTGSNTEAFF. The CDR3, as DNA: TGCGCCAGCAGCTTGACAGGTTCGAACACTGAAGCTTTCTTT.

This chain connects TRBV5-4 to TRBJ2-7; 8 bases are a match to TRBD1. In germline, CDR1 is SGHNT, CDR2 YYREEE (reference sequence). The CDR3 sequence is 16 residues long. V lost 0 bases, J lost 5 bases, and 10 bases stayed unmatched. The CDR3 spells CASSLELAGGLNEQYF. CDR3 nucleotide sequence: TGTGCCAGCAGCTTGGAGCTGGCAGGGGGCTTGAACGAGCAGTACTTC.

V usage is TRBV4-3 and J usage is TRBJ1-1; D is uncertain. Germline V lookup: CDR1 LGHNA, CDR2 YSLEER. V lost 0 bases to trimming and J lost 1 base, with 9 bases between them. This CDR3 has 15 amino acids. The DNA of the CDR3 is TGCGCCAGCAGCCAAGACCGGTTCCCGAACACTGAAGCTTTCTTT. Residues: CASSQDRFPNTEAFF.

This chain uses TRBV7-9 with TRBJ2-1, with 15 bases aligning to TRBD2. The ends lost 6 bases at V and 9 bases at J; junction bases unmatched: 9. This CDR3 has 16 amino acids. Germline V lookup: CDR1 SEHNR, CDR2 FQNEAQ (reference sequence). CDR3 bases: TGTGCCAGCAGTTCACGGACTAGCGGGAGGGCCGTTGAGCAGTTCTTC. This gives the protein CASSSRTSGRAVEQFF.

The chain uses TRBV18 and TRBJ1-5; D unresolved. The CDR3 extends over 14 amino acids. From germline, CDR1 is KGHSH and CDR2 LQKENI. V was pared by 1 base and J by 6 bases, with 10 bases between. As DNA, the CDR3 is TGTGCCAGCTCACCACTTAACGAGGGTCAGCCCCAGCATTTT. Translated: CASSPLNEGQPQHF.

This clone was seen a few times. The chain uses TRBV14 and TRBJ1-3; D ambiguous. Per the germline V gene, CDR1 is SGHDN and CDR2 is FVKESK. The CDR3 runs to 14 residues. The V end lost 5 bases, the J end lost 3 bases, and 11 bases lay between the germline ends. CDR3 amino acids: CASSSGLYGNTIYF. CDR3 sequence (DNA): TGTGCCAGCAGCAGCGGCCTGTATGGAAACACCATATATTTT.